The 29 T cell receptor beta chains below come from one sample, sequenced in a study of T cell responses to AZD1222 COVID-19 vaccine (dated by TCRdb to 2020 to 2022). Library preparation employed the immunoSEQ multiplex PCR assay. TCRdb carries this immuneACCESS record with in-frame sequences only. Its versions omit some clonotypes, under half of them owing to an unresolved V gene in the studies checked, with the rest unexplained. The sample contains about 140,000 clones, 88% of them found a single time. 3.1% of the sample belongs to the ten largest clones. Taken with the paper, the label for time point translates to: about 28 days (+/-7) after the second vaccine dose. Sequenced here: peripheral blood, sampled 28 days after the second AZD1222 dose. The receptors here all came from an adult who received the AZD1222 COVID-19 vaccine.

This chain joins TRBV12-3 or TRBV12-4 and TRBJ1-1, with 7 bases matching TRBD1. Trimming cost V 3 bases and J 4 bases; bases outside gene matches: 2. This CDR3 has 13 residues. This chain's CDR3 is CASSFQGGTEAFF. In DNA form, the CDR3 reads TGTGCCAGCAGTTTCCAGGGGGGCACTGAAGCTTTCTTT.

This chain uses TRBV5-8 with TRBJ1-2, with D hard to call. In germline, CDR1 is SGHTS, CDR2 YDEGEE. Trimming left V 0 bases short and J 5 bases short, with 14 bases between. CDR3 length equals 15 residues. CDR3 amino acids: CASSLESAILYGYTF. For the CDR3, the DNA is TGTGCCAGCAGCTTGGAGTCAGCGATTCTTTATGGCTACACCTTC.

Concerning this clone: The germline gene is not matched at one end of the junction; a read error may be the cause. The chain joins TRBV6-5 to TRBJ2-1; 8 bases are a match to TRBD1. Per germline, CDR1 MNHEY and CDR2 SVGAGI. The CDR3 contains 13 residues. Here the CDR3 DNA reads TGTGCCAGCAAGGGCCCCGGGACAGGTGTTATGCTCTTC. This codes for CASKGPGTGVMLF.

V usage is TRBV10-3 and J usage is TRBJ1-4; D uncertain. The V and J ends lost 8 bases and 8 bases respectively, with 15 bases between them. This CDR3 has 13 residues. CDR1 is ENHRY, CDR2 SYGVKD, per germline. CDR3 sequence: CAIRQVGEEKLFF. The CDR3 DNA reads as TGTGCCATCCGCCAGGTCGGTGAGGAAAAACTGTTTTTT.

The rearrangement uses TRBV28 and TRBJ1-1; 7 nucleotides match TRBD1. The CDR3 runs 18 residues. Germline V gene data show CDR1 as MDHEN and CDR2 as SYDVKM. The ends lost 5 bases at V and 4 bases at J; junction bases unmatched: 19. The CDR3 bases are TGTGCCAGCAGTGGCCGGCGCCAGGGGGGGAACCGGGTCACTGAAGCTTTCTTT. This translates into CASSGRRQGGNRVTEAFF.

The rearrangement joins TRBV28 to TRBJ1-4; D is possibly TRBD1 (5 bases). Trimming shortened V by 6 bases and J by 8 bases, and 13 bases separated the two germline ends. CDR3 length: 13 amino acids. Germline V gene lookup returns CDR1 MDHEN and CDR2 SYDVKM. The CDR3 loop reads CASRGPVQEKLFF. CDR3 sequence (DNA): TGTGCCAGCAGGGGACCGGTTCAAGAAAAACTGTTTTTT.

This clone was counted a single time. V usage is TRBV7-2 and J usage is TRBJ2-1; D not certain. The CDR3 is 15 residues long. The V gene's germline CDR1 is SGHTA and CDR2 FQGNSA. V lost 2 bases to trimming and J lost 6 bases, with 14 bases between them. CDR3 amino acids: CASSLIAGLRNEQFF. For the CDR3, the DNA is TGTGCCAGCAGCTTAATCGCAGGCCTTCGCAATGAGCAGTTCTTC. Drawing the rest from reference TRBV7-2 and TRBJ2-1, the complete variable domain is GAGVSQSPSNKVTEKGKDVELRCDPISGHTALYWYRQSLGQGLEFLIYFQGNSAPDKSGLPSDRFSAERTGGSVSTLTIQRTQQEDSAVYLCASSLIAGLRNEQFFGPGTRLTVL.

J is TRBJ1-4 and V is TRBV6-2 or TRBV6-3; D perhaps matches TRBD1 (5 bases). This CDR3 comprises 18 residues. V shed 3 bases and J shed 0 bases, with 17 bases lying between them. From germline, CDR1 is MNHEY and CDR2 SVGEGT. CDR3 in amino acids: CASSYLYFRDSTNEKLFF. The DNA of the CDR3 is TGTGCCAGCAGTTATCTGTACTTCCGGGACTCAACTAATGAAAAACTGTTTTTT.

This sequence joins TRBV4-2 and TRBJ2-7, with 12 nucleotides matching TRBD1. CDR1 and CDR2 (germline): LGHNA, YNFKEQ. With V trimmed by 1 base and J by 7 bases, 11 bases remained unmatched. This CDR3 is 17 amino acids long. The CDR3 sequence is CASSQGYVGQGAREQYF. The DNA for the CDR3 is TGTGCCAGCAGCCAAGGATATGTGGGACAGGGGGCTAGGGAGCAGTACTTC.

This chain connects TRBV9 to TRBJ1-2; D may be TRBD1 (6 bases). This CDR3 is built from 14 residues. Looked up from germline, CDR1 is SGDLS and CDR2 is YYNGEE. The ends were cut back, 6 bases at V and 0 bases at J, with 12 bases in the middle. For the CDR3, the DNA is TGTGCCAGCATGCGGGGGCAAACTAACTATGGCTACACCTTC. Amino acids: CASMRGQTNYGYTF.

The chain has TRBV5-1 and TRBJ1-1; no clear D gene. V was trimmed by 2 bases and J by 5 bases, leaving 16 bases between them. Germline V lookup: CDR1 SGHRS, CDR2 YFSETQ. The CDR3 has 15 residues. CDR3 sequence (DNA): TGCGCCAGCAGCTTCTCCCATACTATAGGGACTGAAGCTTTCTTT. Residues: CASSFSHTIGTEAFF.

The CDR3 region is CASKSQGSAYEQYF. In nucleotides, the CDR3 is TGTGCCAGTAAATCCCAGGGATCAGCCTACGAGCAGTACTTC. V usage is TRBV19 and J usage is TRBJ2-7; D may be TRBD1 (5 bases). V was pared by 7 bases and J by 2 bases, with 15 bases between. CDR3 size: 14 residues. The germline CDR1 and CDR2 sequences are LNHDA and SQIVND (reference sequence).

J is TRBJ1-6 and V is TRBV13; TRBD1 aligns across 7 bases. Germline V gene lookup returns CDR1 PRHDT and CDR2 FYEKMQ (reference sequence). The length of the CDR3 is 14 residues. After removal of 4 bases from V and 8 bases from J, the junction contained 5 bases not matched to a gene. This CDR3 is CASSSQGNYSPLHF. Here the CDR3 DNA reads TGTGCCAGCAGCTCACAGGGGAACTATTCACCCCTCCACTTT.

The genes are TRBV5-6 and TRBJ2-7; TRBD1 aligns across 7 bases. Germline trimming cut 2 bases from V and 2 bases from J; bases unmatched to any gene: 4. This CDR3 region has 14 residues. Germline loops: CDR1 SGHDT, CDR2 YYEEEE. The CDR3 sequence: CASSFRDRPYEQYF. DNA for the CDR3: TGTGCCAGCAGCTTCCGGGACAGACCCTACGAGCAGTACTTC.

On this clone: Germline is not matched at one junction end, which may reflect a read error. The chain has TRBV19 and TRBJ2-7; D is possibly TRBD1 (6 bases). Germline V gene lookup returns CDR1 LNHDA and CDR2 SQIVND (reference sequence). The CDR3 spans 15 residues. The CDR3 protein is CASSIIGGETYKQYF. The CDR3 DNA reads TGTGCCAGTAGTATTATAGGGGGAGAGACCTACAAGCAGTACTTC.

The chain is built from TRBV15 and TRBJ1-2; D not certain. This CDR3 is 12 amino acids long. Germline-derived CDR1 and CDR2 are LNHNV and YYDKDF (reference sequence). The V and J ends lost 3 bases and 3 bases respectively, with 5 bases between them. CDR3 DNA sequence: TGTGCCACCAGCAGGGGTGACTATGGCTACACCTTC. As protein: CATSRGDYGYTF.

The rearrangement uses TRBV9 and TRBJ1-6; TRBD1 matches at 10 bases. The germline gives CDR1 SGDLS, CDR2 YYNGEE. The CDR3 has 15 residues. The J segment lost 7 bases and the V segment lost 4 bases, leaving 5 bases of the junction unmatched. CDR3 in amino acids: CASSTGQGGNSPLHF. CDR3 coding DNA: TGTGCCAGCAGCACCGGACAGGGGGGAAATTCACCCCTCCACTTT.

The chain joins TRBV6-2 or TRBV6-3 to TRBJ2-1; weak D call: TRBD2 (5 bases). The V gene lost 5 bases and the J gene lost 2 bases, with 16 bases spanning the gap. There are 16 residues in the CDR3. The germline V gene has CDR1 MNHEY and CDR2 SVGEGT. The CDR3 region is CASSDPGGRAYNEQFF. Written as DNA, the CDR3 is TGTGCCAGCAGTGACCCCGGAGGAAGGGCCTACAATGAGCAGTTCTTC.

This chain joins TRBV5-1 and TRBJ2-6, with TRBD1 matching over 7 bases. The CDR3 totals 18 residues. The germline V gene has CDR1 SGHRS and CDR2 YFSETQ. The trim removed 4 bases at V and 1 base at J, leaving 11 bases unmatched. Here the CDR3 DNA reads TGCGCCAGCAGCCCGAAGACAGGGTCCTCTTCTGGGGCCAACGTCCTGACTTTC. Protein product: CASSPKTGSSSGANVLTF.

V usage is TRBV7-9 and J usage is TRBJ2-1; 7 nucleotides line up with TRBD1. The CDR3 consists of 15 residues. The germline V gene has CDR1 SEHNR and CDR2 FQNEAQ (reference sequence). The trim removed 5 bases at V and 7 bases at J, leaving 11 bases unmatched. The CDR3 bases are TGTGCCAGCAGCGGGGACGGACAGGTTTGGAATGAGCAGTTCTTC. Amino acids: CASSGDGQVWNEQFF.

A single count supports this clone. For the CDR3, the DNA is TGTGCCAGCTCGAGGGGGGGCAGCCGCTACACCTTC. This translates into CASSRGGSRYTF. The V call is TRBV2, the J call TRBJ1-2; tentative D call: TRBD1 (6 bases). The V gene lost 8 bases and the J gene lost 9 bases, with 16 bases spanning the gap. Germline values: CDR1 SNHLY, CDR2 FYNNEI. CDR3 size: 12 residues.

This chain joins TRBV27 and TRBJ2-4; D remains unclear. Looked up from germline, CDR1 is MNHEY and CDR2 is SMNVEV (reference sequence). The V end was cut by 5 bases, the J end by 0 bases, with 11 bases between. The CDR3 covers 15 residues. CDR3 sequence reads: CASSGKKEAKNIQYF. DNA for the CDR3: TGTGCCAGCAGTGGAAAAAAAGAAGCCAAAAACATTCAGTACTTC.

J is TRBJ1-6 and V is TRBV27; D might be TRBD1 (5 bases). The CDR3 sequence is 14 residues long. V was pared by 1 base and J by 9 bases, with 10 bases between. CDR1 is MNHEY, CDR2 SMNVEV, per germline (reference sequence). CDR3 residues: CASSLWGGGSPLHF. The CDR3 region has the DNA TGTGCCAGCAGTTTATGGGGCGGGGGTTCACCCCTCCACTTT.

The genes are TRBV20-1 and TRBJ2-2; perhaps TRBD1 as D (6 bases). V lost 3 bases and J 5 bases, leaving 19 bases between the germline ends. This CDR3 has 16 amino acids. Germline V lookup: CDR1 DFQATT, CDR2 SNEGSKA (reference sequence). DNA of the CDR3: TGCAGTGCTAGTCCTCCCCGGGGTAGGGGGACCGGGGAGCTGTTTTTT. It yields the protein CSASPPRGRGTGELFF.

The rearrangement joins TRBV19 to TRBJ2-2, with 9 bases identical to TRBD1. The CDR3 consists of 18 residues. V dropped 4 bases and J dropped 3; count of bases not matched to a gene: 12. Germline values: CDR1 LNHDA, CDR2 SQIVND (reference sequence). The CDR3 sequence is CASSSSSYRTGDTGELFF. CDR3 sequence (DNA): TGTGCCAGTAGTAGCAGCTCATATCGGACAGGGGACACCGGGGAGCTGTTTTTT.

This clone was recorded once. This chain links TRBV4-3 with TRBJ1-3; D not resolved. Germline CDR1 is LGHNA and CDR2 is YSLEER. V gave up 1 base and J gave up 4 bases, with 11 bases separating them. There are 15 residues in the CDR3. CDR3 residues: CASSQAQEMGNTIYF. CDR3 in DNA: TGCGCCAGCAGCCAAGCTCAGGAAATGGGAAACACCATATATTTT.

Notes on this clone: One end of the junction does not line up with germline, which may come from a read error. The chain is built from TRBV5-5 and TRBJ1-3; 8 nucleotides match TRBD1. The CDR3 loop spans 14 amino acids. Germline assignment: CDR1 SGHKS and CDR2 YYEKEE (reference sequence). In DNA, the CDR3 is TGTGCCAGCAGCTCGACAGGGGCTGGAAACGCCATATATTTT. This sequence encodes CASSSTGAGNAIYF.

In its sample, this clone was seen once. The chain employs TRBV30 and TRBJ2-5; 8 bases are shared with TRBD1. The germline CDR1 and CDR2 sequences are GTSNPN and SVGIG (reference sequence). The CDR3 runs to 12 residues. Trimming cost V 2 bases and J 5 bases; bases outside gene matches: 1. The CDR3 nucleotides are TGTGCCTGGAGTTACAGGGGGGAGACCCAGTACTTC. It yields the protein CAWSYRGETQYF.

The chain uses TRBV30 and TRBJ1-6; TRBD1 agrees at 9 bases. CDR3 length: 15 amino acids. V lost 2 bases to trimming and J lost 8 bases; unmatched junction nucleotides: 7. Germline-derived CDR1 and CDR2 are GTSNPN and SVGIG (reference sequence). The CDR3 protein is CAWSIGGTGHSPLHF. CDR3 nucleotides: TGTGCCTGGAGTATAGGGGGGACAGGGCATTCACCCCTCCACTTT.